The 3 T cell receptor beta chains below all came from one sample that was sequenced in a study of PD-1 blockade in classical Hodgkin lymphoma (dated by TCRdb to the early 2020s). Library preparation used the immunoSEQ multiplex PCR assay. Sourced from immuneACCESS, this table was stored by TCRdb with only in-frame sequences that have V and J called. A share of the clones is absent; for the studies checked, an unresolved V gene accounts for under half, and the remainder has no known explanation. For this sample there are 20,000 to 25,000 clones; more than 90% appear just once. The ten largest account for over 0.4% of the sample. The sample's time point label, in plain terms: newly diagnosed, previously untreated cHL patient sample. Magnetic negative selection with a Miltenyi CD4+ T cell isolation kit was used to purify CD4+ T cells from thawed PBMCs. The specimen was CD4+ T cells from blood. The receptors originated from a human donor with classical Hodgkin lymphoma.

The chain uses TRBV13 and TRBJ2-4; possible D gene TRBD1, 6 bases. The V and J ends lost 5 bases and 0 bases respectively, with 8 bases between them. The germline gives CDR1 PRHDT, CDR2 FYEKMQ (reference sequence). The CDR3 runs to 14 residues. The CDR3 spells CASSKGQAKNIQYF. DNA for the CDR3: TGTGCCAGCAGCAAGGGACAAGCCAAAAACATTCAGTACTTC.

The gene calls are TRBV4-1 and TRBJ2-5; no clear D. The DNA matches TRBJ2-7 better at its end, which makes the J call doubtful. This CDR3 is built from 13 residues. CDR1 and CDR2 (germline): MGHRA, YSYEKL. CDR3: CASSLGPRYEQYF. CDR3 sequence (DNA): TGCGCCAGCAGCCTAGGCCCTCGCTACGAGCAGTACTTC.

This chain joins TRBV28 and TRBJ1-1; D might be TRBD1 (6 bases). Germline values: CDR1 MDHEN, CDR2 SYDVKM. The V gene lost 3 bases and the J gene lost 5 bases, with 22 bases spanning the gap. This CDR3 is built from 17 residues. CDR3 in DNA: TGTGCCAGCAGTTTGCGTGGGGGGGGCGTCGAAGGGACTGAAGCTTTCTTT. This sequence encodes CASSLRGGGVEGTEAFF.